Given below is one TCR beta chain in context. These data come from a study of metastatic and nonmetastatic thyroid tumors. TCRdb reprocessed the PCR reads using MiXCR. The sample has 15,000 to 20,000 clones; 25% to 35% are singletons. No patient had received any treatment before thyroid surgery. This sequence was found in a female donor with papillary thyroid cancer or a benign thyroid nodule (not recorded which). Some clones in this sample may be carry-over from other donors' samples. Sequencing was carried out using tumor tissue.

CDR3 nucleotides: TGTGCCAGCTCCTTGCTGGCGGGGCTATCTGGAAACACCATATATTTT. Residues: CASSLLAGLSGNTIYF. The V and J genes are TRBV2 and TRBJ1-3; a weak D match, TRBD1 (5 bases). Germline CDR1 and CDR2: SNHLY and FYNNEI. The CDR3 loop spans 16 amino acids. Trimming left V 8 bases short and J 1 base short, with 18 bases between.